Below are 13 T cell receptor beta chains sequenced from a single sample in a study of T-cell memory formation after mild COVID-19. TCRdb reanalysed the 5' RACE reads using MiXCR and keeps one entry per CDR3 protein. The sample lists roughly 370,000 distinct CDR3 sequences, 16% occurring once. The sequencing sample was made of PBMCs or a T cell subset sorted from them (not recorded which). Every receptor here comes from a man younger than 30 who had mild COVID-19 (a few samples of this study predate the infection). Cell type and time point are not known.

This clonotype was counted only a few times. This sequence joins TRBV7-2 and TRBJ1-4; D possibly corresponds to TRBD1 (5 bases). Per the germline V gene, CDR1 is SGHTA and CDR2 is FQGNSA. This CDR3 is 16 amino acids long. The V and J ends lost 1 base and 6 bases respectively, with 15 bases between them. This CDR3 reads CASSLGGSVGDEKLFF. The CDR3 nucleotides read TGTGCCAGCAGCTTAGGGGGGAGTGTTGGGGATGAAAAACTGTTTTTT.

CDR3 bases: TGTGCCAGCAGCTTAGAGACAGGGCCCAATCAGCCCCAGCATTTT. This encodes CASSLETGPNQPQHF. The gene calls are TRBV7-6 and TRBJ1-5, with TRBD1 matching 7 bases. Germline V gene sequence: CDR1 SGHVS, CDR2 FNYEAQ. The V segment lost 1 base and the J segment 3 bases; nucleotides outside the gene matches: 3. This CDR3 is built from 15 residues. The complete variable domain, with remaining parts taken from reference TRBV7-6 and TRBJ1-5, reads GAGVSQSPRYKVTKRGQDVALRCDPISGHVSLYWYRQALGQGPEFLTYFNYEAQQDKSGLPNDRFSAERPEGSISTLTIQRTEQRDSAMYRCASSLETGPNQPQHFGDGTRLSIL.

V and J are TRBV6-6 and TRBJ2-7; unclear D gene. CDR1 MNHNY and CDR2 SVGAGI come from the germline V gene (reference sequence). V lost 6 bases to trimming and J lost 8 bases, with 11 bases between them. This CDR3 has 11 residues. As DNA, the CDR3 is TGTGCCAGCAGCATAACATCACAGCAGTACTTC. This translates into CASSITSQQYF.

This clonotype has a count of ten or more. The CDR3 loop is CASTPGIGYEQYF. The CDR3 DNA sequence: TGTGCCAGCACCCCGGGCATAGGGTACGAGCAGTACTTC. J is TRBJ2-7 and V is TRBV7-2; the D is unclear. V was trimmed by 7 bases and J by 4 bases, leaving 14 bases between them. The germline CDR1 and CDR2 sequences are SGHTA and FQGNSA. CDR3 length: 13 amino acids.

This clonotype was found a few times. This rearrangement joins TRBV3-1 to TRBJ2-2; D remains unclear. Trimming pared 4 bases from V and 0 bases from J, leaving 12 bases between. Germline V lookup: CDR1 LGHDT, CDR2 YNNKEL (reference sequence). The CDR3 sequence is 16 residues long. CDR3 sequence (DNA): TGTGCCAGCAGCCCCTTGGGTCACTCGAACACCGGGGAGCTGTTTTTT. This gives the protein CASSPLGHSNTGELFF.

The chain is built from TRBV20-1 and TRBJ1-5, with a tentative D call TRBD1 (6 bases). Germline values: CDR1 DFQATT, CDR2 SNEGSKA (reference sequence). V lost 6 bases, J lost 0 bases, and 15 bases lay in between. This CDR3 is built from 15 residues. In nucleotides, the CDR3 is TGCAGTGCCATGGGCAGGGGATATAGCAATCAGCCCCAGCATTTT. Amino acids: CSAMGRGYSNQPQHF.

The CDR3 DNA reads as TGTGCCAGCGGGACAGGGGACTACGAGCAGTACGTC. Translation: CASGTGDYEQYV. The chain employs TRBV28 and TRBJ2-7; 10 nucleotides agree with TRBD1. CDR3 length: 12 amino acids. V lost 8 bases to trimming and J lost 3 bases; unmatched junction nucleotides: 1. Germline V gives CDR1 MDHEN, CDR2 SYDVKM.

This clonotype was recorded a few times. This chain joins TRBV11-2 and TRBJ2-1, with TRBD2 matching over 10 bases. Unmatched junction bases numbered 7, after V lost 0 bases and J lost 8 bases. Germline loops: CDR1 SGHAT, CDR2 FQNNGV. The CDR3 extends over 16 amino acids. CDR3 sequence: CASSLESQRGGDEQFF. CDR3 DNA sequence: TGTGCCAGCAGCTTAGAATCCCAGCGGGGGGGCGATGAGCAGTTCTTC.

The chain uses TRBV7-9 and TRBJ2-5; 8 positions match TRBD1. In germline, CDR1 is SEHNR, CDR2 FQNEAQ (reference sequence). This CDR3 contains 15 residues. V trimming: 3 bases; J trimming: 5 bases; junction bases outside the gene matches: 8. The CDR3 region has the DNA TGTGCCAGCAGCTTTACAGGGGGTACTCGGGAGACCCAGTACTTC. Its translation is CASSFTGGTRETQYF. The full variable domain, in which reference TRBV7-9 and TRBJ2-5 provide the parts outside the CDR3, is DTGVSQNPRHKITKRGQNVTFRCDPISEHNRLYWYRQTLGQGPEFLTYFQNEAQLEKSRLLSDRFSAERPKGSFSTLEIQRTEQGDSAMYLCASSFTGGTRETQYFGPGTRLLVL.

This clonotype was counted a few times. The rearrangement uses TRBV3-1 and TRBJ1-4, with D maybe TRBD1 (5 bases). Trimming took 2 bases from V and 7 from J, leaving 14 bases between them. The length of the CDR3 is 15 residues. Per germline, CDR1 LGHDT and CDR2 YNNKEL (reference sequence). DNA of the CDR3: TGTGCCAGCAGCCAATTAGCAGGGTTTGTTGAAAAACTGTTTTTT. This gives the protein CASSQLAGFVEKLFF.

This clonotype appeared a few times. The chain combines TRBV24-1 with TRBJ2-2; tentative D call: TRBD1 (5 bases). The CDR3 length is 16 residues. Germline assignment: CDR1 KGHDR and CDR2 SFDVKD. Trimming shortened V by 4 bases and J by 7 bases, and 18 bases separated the two germline ends. Here the CDR3 reads CATSEQNPGNGGELFF. The CDR3 nucleotides are TGTGCCACCAGTGAGCAGAATCCAGGGAATGGCGGGGAGCTGTTTTTT.

This clonotype turned up a few times. This rearrangement joins TRBV7-9 to TRBJ1-2; no reliable D call. In germline, CDR1 is SEHNR, CDR2 FQNEAQ (reference sequence). The CDR3 has 14 residues. The V gene lost 4 bases and the J gene lost 7 bases, with 16 bases spanning the gap. Here the CDR3 reads CASSSTTTYGGYTF. The DNA of the CDR3 is TGTGCCAGCAGCTCTACTACGACCTATGGTGGCTACACCTTC.

The table lists this clonotype with a few counts. The V gene is TRBV7-2, the J gene TRBJ1-2; D unclear. The CDR3 has 15 amino acids. Trimming shortened V by 3 bases and J by 4 bases, and 15 bases separated the two germline ends. Germline CDR1 reads SGHTA; CDR2 reads FQGNSA. CDR3 in DNA: TGTGCCAGCAGCTTTAGTGGCCGGACGGCCTATGGCTACACCTTC. Its protein product is CASSFSGRTAYGYTF. Combining the CDR3 with reference TRBV7-2 and TRBJ1-2 gives the whole variable domain GAGVSQSPSNKVTEKGKDVELRCDPISGHTALYWYRQSLGQGLEFLIYFQGNSAPDKSGLPSDRFSAERTGGSVSTLTIQRTQQEDSAVYLCASSFSGRTAYGYTFGSGTRLTVV.